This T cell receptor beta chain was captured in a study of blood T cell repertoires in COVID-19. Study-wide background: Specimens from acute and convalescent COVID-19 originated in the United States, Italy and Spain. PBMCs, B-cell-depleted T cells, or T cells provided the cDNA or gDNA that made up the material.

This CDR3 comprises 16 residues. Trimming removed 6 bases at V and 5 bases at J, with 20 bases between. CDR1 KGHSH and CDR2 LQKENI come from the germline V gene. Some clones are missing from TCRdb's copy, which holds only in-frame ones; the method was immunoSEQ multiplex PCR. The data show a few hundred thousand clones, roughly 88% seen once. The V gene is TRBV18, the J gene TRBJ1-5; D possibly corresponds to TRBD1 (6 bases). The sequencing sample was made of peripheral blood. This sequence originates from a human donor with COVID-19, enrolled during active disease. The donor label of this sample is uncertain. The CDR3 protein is CASSNPSGGAYQPQHF. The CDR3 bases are TGTGCCAGCTCCAACCCGTCGGGGGGCGCGTATCAGCCCCAGCATTTT.